These 30 T cell receptor beta chains share one sample of origin, sequenced in a study of blood T cell repertoires in COVID-19. Measured with immunoSEQ multiplex PCR; TCRdb has only the in-frame clones, and not every one. The sample has about 80,000 clones, around 80% seen once. The sample consisted of peripheral blood. These receptors were taken from a man aged 60 to 75 with COVID-19, enrolled during active disease.

This chain uses TRBV29-1 with TRBJ2-7, with TRBD1 identical over 9 bases. This CDR3 is 13 amino acids long. Trimming at V came to 7 bases and at J to 5 bases, leaving 9 bases not matched to a gene. Germline CDR1 reads SQVTM; CDR2 reads ANQGSEA. The DNA of the CDR3 is TGCAGCGCCACCGGGACAGGGTCCCACGAGCAGTACTTC. This encodes CSATGTGSHEQYF.

The chain links TRBV5-1 to TRBJ1-3; 10 nucleotides agree with TRBD1. This CDR3 has 17 residues. Germline CDR1 reads SGHRS; CDR2 reads YFSETQ. V was pared by 7 bases and J by 2 bases, with 12 bases of the junction left unmatched. The CDR3 DNA reads as TGCGCCAGCCAGCGGGACAGGGGATCGGGGGCTGGAAACACCATATATTTT. Translating it yields CASQRDRGSGAGNTIYF.

The chain has TRBV6-5 and TRBJ2-7, with D unclear. Germline CDR1 reads MNHEY; CDR2 reads SVGAGI. V was cut by 7 bases and J by 5 bases, with 18 bases left in between. The CDR3 loop spans 14 amino acids. The CDR3 DNA sequence: TGTGCCAGCAACCCCCCCACATATATGGACGAGCAGTACTTC. Protein sequence: CASNPPTYMDEQYF.

V usage is TRBV5-5 and J usage is TRBJ2-7; D might be TRBD2 (5 bases). The CDR3 contains 15 residues. CDR1 and CDR2 (germline): SGHKS, YYEKEE (reference sequence). The V and J ends lost 0 bases and 6 bases respectively, with 16 bases between them. The CDR3 spells CASSLELRVDGEQYF. The CDR3 region has the DNA TGTGCCAGCAGCTTGGAGCTGCGGGTCGACGGCGAGCAGTACTTC.

With respect to this clone: Germline and junction disagree at one end, which may indicate a read error. This chain joins TRBV2 and TRBJ1-3; the match to TRBD1 covers 7 bases. CDR1 is SNHLY and CDR2 is FYNNEI in the germline V gene. This CDR3 has 15 amino acids. The CDR3 DNA reads as TGTGCCAGCACTGAACAGGGGTACTCTGGAAACACCATATATTTT. It encodes CASTEQGYSGNTIYF.

V gene TRBV6-5 combines with J gene TRBJ1-1; possible D gene TRBD1, 6 bases. The germline CDR1 and CDR2 sequences are MNHEY and SVGAGI. The CDR3 is 14 amino acids. Trimming removed 6 bases from V and 1 base from J, with 12 bases in between. CDR3 bases: TGTGCCAGCAGACTCGGACAGCAGAACACTGAAGCTTTCTTT. Amino acid sequence: CASRLGQQNTEAFF.

This chain links TRBV6-5 with TRBJ2-7; D is uncertain. V shed 2 bases and J shed 5 bases, with 10 bases lying between them. This CDR3 is 13 amino acids long. The germline V gene has CDR1 MNHEY and CDR2 SVGAGI. CDR3: CASSYRSGNEQYF. The DNA of the CDR3 is TGTGCCAGCAGTTACAGAAGTGGCAACGAGCAGTACTTC.

The rearrangement joins TRBV10-3 to TRBJ2-1; 13 nucleotides agree with TRBD2. This CDR3 contains 14 residues. The V gene end was trimmed by 8 bases and the J gene end by 3 bases; junction bases not matched to a gene: 1. Germline CDR1 reads ENHRY; CDR2 reads SYGVKD. CDR3 region: CAIRLAGGYNEQFF. CDR3 coding DNA: TGTGCCATCCGACTAGCGGGAGGCTACAATGAGCAGTTCTTC.

The J gene is TRBJ2-5, the V gene TRBV12-3 or TRBV12-4, with D uncertain. The CDR3 has 12 amino acids. With 10 bases removed from V and 4 bases from J, the gap between germline ends came to 13 bases. CDR3 coding DNA: TGTGCCACCTCAGGTTACCGAGAGACCCAGTACTTC. Amino acid sequence: CATSGYRETQYF.

This chain links TRBV3-1 (or the pseudogene TRBV3-2) with TRBJ2-1, with 9 bases identical to TRBD2. The CDR3 loop spans 17 amino acids. After removal of 5 bases from V and 2 bases from J, the junction contained 10 bases not matched to a gene. The germline CDR1 and CDR2 sequences are LGHDT and YNNKEL (reference sequence). The CDR3 bases are TGTGCCAGCAGCTCAGGAAACGCGGGGGGGACCTACAATGAGCAGTTCTTC. Translation gives CASSSGNAGGTYNEQFF.

V gene TRBV19 combines with J gene TRBJ2-7; 8 positions match TRBD2. Germline V gives CDR1 LNHDA, CDR2 SQIVND (reference sequence). Germline trimming cut 6 bases from V and 2 bases from J; bases unmatched to any gene: 6. The CDR3 extends over 14 amino acids. The CDR3, as DNA: TGTGCCAGTAGCTCTAGCGGGTTCCCCTACGAGCAGTACTTC. The encoded protein is CASSSSGFPYEQYF.

The chain couples TRBV20-1 to TRBJ2-5; perhaps TRBD2 as D (5 bases). Deletions cut 6 bases from V and 4 bases from J, with 9 bases between. This CDR3 has 11 residues. Germline V lookup: CDR1 DFQATT, CDR2 SNEGSKA (reference sequence). CDR3 loop: CSAKRSETQYF. CDR3 DNA: TGCAGTGCGAAGCGGTCAGAGACCCAGTACTTC.

This chain uses TRBV9 with TRBJ2-5, with no clear D. There are 13 residues in the CDR3. Germline assignment: CDR1 SGDLS and CDR2 YYNGEE. The ends were cut back, 3 bases at V and 1 base at J, with 7 bases in the middle. The CDR3 sequence is CASSDAGQETQYF. The DNA for the CDR3 is TGTGCCAGCAGCGACGCCGGCCAAGAGACCCAGTACTTC.

The rearrangement uses TRBV7-9 and TRBJ2-5, with 11 bases that match TRBD2. Trimming cost V 4 bases and J 1 base; bases outside gene matches: 2. CDR1 and CDR2 (germline): SEHNR, FQNEAQ (reference sequence). The CDR3 spans 15 residues. CDR3 nucleotide sequence: TGTGCCAGCAGCTCGACTAGCGGGACCCAAGAGACCCAGTACTTC. Translation gives CASSSTSGTQETQYF.

The V gene is TRBV6-1, the J gene TRBJ1-4; the D gene is possibly TRBD1 (6 bases). The CDR3 extends over 15 amino acids. Trimming shortened V by 5 bases and J by 8 bases, and 18 bases separated the two germline ends. Looked up from germline, CDR1 is MNHNS and CDR2 is SASEGT. CDR3 nucleotides: TGTGCCAGCAGTTCTCAGGGGCCCTACCGGGAAAAACTGTTTTTT. It yields the protein CASSSQGPYREKLFF.

In the case of this clone: The same CDR3 can be traced to other DNA sequences in this sample. The chain links TRBV6-6 to TRBJ2-7; D call uncertain. The length of the CDR3 is 11 residues. Looked up from germline, CDR1 is MNHNY and CDR2 is SVGAGI (reference sequence). With 5 bases removed from V and 4 bases from J, the gap between germline ends came to 6 bases. This CDR3 reads CASSPSYEQYF. As DNA, the CDR3 is TGTGCCAGCAGTCCCTCGTACGAGCAGTACTTC.

This sequence joins TRBV5-1 and TRBJ2-7; 7 bases match TRBD1. CDR1 and CDR2 (germline): SGHRS, YFSETQ. The CDR3 covers 13 residues. Germline trimming cut 6 bases from V and 1 base from J; bases unmatched to any gene: 4. CDR3 bases: TGCGCCAGCACCCGACAGGGTTCCTACGAGCAGTACTTC. This translates into CASTRQGSYEQYF.

This chain links TRBV18 with TRBJ2-7, with unresolved D. Trimming cost V 2 bases and J 2 bases, with 4 bases left between them. The germline CDR1 and CDR2 sequences are KGHSH and LQKENI. The CDR3 length is 12 residues. The CDR3 is CASSPGPYEQYF. In DNA, the CDR3 is TGTGCCAGCTCACCAGGGCCCTACGAGCAGTACTTC.

This clone appeared a few times. One end of the junction varies from germline; a read error may be responsible. The chain joins TRBV7-9 to TRBJ2-7, with 11 bases fitting TRBD2. CDR3 length: 16 amino acids. Germline values: CDR1 SEHNR, CDR2 FQNEAQ (reference sequence). Written as DNA, the CDR3 is TGTGCCAGCAGTACTAGCGGGAGTGCGGTCTCCCACGAGCAGTACTTC. This translates into CASSTSGSAVSHEQYF.

CDR3 nucleotides: TGTGCCAGCAGGGGACAGGGGGCTGGGGACACTGAAGCTTTCTTT. Translating gives CASRGQGAGDTEAFF. The V gene is TRBV6-5, the J gene TRBJ1-1; 12 bases line up with TRBD1. Trimming at V came to 6 bases and at J to 3 bases, leaving 5 bases not matched to a gene. From germline, CDR1 is MNHEY and CDR2 SVGAGI. CDR3 length equals 15 residues.

The chain recombines TRBV5-4 with TRBJ2-6, with 7 bases that match TRBD2. Germline CDR1 is SGHNT and CDR2 is YYREEE (reference sequence). The V gene end was trimmed by 4 bases and the J gene end by 0 bases; junction bases not matched to a gene: 7. The CDR3 loop spans 17 amino acids. CDR3 in amino acids: CASSALAELSGANVLTF. The CDR3 nucleotides read TGTGCCAGCAGCGCCCTAGCGGAGCTCTCTGGGGCCAACGTCCTGACTTTC.

The chain recombines TRBV9 with TRBJ2-2, with 9 nucleotides matching TRBD1. J lost 4 bases, V lost 3 bases, and 13 bases had no gene match. The CDR3 covers 18 residues. CDR1 is SGDLS and CDR2 is YYNGEE in the germline V gene. The chain's CDR3 is CASSGRLTQGAGTGELFF. DNA for the CDR3: TGTGCCAGCAGCGGCCGACTAACACAGGGGGCGGGCACCGGGGAGCTGTTTTTT.

This clone was recorded a few times. The V gene is TRBV5-4, the J gene TRBJ2-1; possibly TRBD1 for D (5 bases). With 4 bases removed from V and 1 base from J, the gap between germline ends came to 12 bases. Germline-derived CDR1 and CDR2 are SGHNT and YYREEE (reference sequence). The CDR3 totals 15 residues. The CDR3 region has the DNA TGTGCCAGCAGCGCCGGACACCTGTCCTACAATGAGCAGTTCTTC. It translates to CASSAGHLSYNEQFF.

The chain employs TRBV5-4 and TRBJ2-7; TRBD1 is a possible D gene (6 bases). In germline, CDR1 is SGHNT, CDR2 YYREEE (reference sequence). The V and J ends lost 3 bases and 6 bases respectively, with 13 bases between them. CDR3 size: 13 residues. The CDR3 DNA reads TGTGCCAGCAGCTCCCGACAGGCCCTCGAGCAGTACTTC. Translating it yields CASSSRQALEQYF.

This clone has only a few counts. Relative to the germline gene, one junction end is altered; a read error may explain this. The CDR3 sequence: CASRRTGGSSEQYF. The CDR3 bases are TGTGCCAGCAGGCGGACAGGGGGGTCCTCCGAGCAGTACTTC. The chain recombines TRBV4-2 with TRBJ2-7; 10 bases agree with TRBD1. The V gene's germline CDR1 is LGHNA and CDR2 YNFKEQ. This CDR3 comprises 14 residues.

The chain uses TRBV19 and TRBJ2-7, with D maybe TRBD1 (5 bases). The CDR3 contains 18 residues. Germline lookup yields CDR1 LNHDA and CDR2 SQIVND (reference sequence). V was trimmed by 6 bases and J by 0 bases, leaving 24 bases between them. DNA for the CDR3: TGTGCCAGTAGCCTCAGGGCAGCAATACCAACCTACTCCTACGAGCAGTACTTC. It is translated as CASSLRAAIPTYSYEQYF.

The chain recombines TRBV7-9 with TRBJ1-4, with D maybe TRBD1 (6 bases). Trimming left V 5 bases short and J 8 bases short, with 12 bases between. This CDR3 spans 13 amino acids. Germline loops: CDR1 SEHNR, CDR2 FQNEAQ (reference sequence). As DNA, the CDR3 is TGTGCCAGCAGCCTAACCCAGGGGGAAAAACTGTTTTTT. As protein: CASSLTQGEKLFF.

The genes are TRBV6-5 and TRBJ2-7, with a weak D call TRBD1 (6 bases). The CDR3 totals 13 residues. The germline V gene has CDR1 MNHEY and CDR2 SVGAGI. V lost 5 bases and J 7 bases, leaving 15 bases between the germline ends. DNA for the CDR3: TGTGCCAGCAGTCCCCAGGGGTTTTTTGAGCAGTACTTC. This gives the protein CASSPQGFFEQYF.

This clone came up a few times. The V and J genes are TRBV4-1 and TRBJ2-2, with a tentative D call TRBD2 (6 bases). With 2 bases removed from V and 3 bases from J, the gap between germline ends came to 13 bases. This CDR3 region has 16 residues. The germline CDR1 and CDR2 sequences are MGHRA and YSYEKL. For the CDR3, the DNA is TGCGCCAGCAGCCAACCGGGGAGCGGGCACACCGGGGAGCTGTTTTTT. It specifies CASSQPGSGHTGELFF.

This clone occurred once. The rearrangement links TRBV5-1 to TRBJ1-3; 8 bases fit TRBD1. Per the germline V gene, CDR1 is SGHRS and CDR2 is YFSETQ. The CDR3 contains 16 residues. V lost 4 bases to trimming and J lost 3 bases; unmatched junction nucleotides: 9. CDR3 residues: CASSAGTGLGGNTIYF. CDR3 nucleotide sequence: TGCGCCAGCAGCGCGGGGACAGGTCTGGGTGGAAACACCATATATTTT.